The 17 T cell receptor beta chains listed next were all sequenced from one sample in a study of OX40 agonist ivuxolimab in advanced cancers. The table came from immunoSEQ multiplex PCR; TCRdb's copy has only in-frame clones and leaves some out. The sample holds 35,000 to 45,000 clones, 70% to 90% seen once. This material consisted of CD4+ or CD8+ T cells sorted from blood, taken in a trial of the OX40 agonist ivuxolimab. These receptors were obtained from an adult with an advanced solid tumor such as melanoma, head and neck, liver or kidney cancer.

The chain recombines TRBV5-1 with TRBJ2-7; D uncertain. Germline CDR1 is SGHRS and CDR2 is YFSETQ. V gave up 0 bases and J gave up 1 base, with 2 bases separating them. The CDR3 totals 12 residues. The CDR3 sequence: CASSLVSYEQYF. CDR3 sequence (DNA): TGCGCCAGCAGCTTGGTTTCCTACGAGCAGTACTTC.

The V and J genes are TRBV10-1 and TRBJ2-1; 10 nucleotides match TRBD1. Germline assignment: CDR1 WNHNN and CDR2 SYGVQD (reference sequence). The CDR3 has 13 amino acids. V was pared by 8 bases and J by 4 bases, with 2 bases of the junction left unmatched. As DNA, the CDR3 is TGCGCCAGCGGGACAGGGGCTTACAATGAGCAGTTCTTC. Translating it yields CASGTGAYNEQFF.

This chain links TRBV29-1 with TRBJ2-3; D is uncertain. V gave up 6 bases and J gave up 1 base, with 17 bases separating them. The CDR3 loop spans 15 amino acids. The germline CDR1 and CDR2 sequences are SQVTM and ANQGSEA. CDR3 DNA sequence: TGCAGCGTCCCCTCCGATTCGGTGGGCACAGATACGCAGTATTTT. Residues: CSVPSDSVGTDTQYF.

The chain has TRBV5-4 and TRBJ1-3; D not resolved. Between the trimmed V and J ends, which lost 2 bases and 4 bases, there was a span of 10 bases. The CDR3 runs 14 residues. Germline lookup yields CDR1 SGHNT and CDR2 YYREEE (reference sequence). CDR3 in amino acids: CASSFDFSGNTIYF. Written as DNA, the CDR3 is TGTGCCAGCAGCTTCGACTTTTCCGGAAACACCATATATTTT. Supplemented by reference TRBV5-4 and TRBJ1-3, the full variable domain reads ETGVTQSPTHLIKTRGQQVTLRCSSQSGHNTVSWYQQALGQGPQFIFQYYREEENGRGNFPPRFSGLQFPNYSSELNVNALELDDSALYLCASSFDFSGNTIYFGEGSWLTVV.

This clone was seen just once. The chain couples TRBV7-9 to TRBJ1-1; 9 nucleotides line up with TRBD1. Germline CDR1 SEHNR, CDR2 FQNEAQ (reference sequence). J was trimmed by 6 bases and V by 5 bases; bases with no gene match: 10. The CDR3 runs 15 residues. DNA of the CDR3: TGTGCCAGCAGCGACCCGGGACAGGGTATTCCTGAAGCTTTCTTT. Translating it yields CASSDPGQGIPEAFF.

The rearrangement links TRBV27 to TRBJ1-5; the D is unclear. V lost 8 bases and J lost 4, with 15 bases in between. This CDR3 contains 14 residues. Germline CDR1 and CDR2: MNHEY and SMNVEV (reference sequence). CDR3 protein: CASANSGDNQPQHF. CDR3 bases: TGTGCCAGCGCGAACAGCGGGGATAATCAGCCCCAGCATTTT.

The rearrangement joins TRBV5-1 to TRBJ2-1; unclear D gene. V was trimmed by 1 base and J by 0 bases, leaving 2 bases between them. Germline CDR1 is SGHRS and CDR2 is YFSETQ. The CDR3 has 13 amino acids. CDR3: CASSLSSYNEQFF. As DNA, the CDR3 is TGCGCCAGCAGCTTGAGCTCCTACAATGAGCAGTTCTTC.

The chain links TRBV25-1 to TRBJ1-2; D is unclear. Per germline, CDR1 MGHDK and CDR2 SYGVNS. The V and J ends lost 6 bases and 3 bases respectively, with 11 bases between them. The CDR3 length is 13 residues. CDR3 region: CASRDREDYGYTF. CDR3 DNA sequence: TGTGCCAGCAGGGACCGGGAGGACTATGGCTACACCTTC.

The V and J genes are TRBV9 and TRBJ1-2; D possibly corresponds to TRBD1 (5 bases). The V end lost 3 bases, the J end lost 4 bases, and 7 bases lay between the germline ends. The length of the CDR3 is 12 residues. Germline V CDR1 and CDR2: SGDLS, YYNGEE. The CDR3 nucleotides are TGTGCCAGCAGCGGGGGACTCTATGGCTACACCTTC. Amino acids: CASSGGLYGYTF.

The rearrangement links TRBV7-9 to TRBJ2-5, with D tentatively TRBD1 (6 bases). V lost 4 bases and J 1 base, leaving 16 bases between the germline ends. The CDR3 consists of 16 residues. Germline CDR1 is SEHNR and CDR2 is FQNEAQ (reference sequence). The CDR3 bases are TGTGCCAGCAGCTCCGGACTTTTGGGGGCCCAAGAGACCCAGTACTTC. Translated: CASSSGLLGAQETQYF.

The chain is built from TRBV29-1 and TRBJ1-1; perhaps TRBD1 as D (5 bases). This CDR3 is built from 13 residues. The ends were cut back, 4 bases at V and 5 bases at J, with 14 bases in the middle. Germline values: CDR1 SQVTM, CDR2 ANQGSEA. Here the CDR3 DNA reads TGCAGCGTTGTGACGCGGGGGAGGACTGAAGCTTTCTTT. Its protein is CSVVTRGRTEAFF. The variable domain in full, completed from reference TRBV29-1 and TRBJ1-1, reads SAVISQKPSRDICQRGTSLTIQCQVDSQVTMMFWYRQQPGQSLTLIATANQGSEATYESGFVIDKFPISRPNLTFSTLTVSNMSPEDSSIYLCSVVTRGRTEAFFGQGTRLTVV.

This clone was seen only a few times. The CDR3 region is CASSYHRERRHTQYF. CDR3 in DNA: TGTGCCAGCAGTTACCACAGGGAGAGGAGACATACGCAGTATTTT. J is TRBJ2-3 and V is TRBV6-5; D is perhaps TRBD1 (6 bases). This CDR3 is built from 15 residues. V was trimmed by 2 bases and J by 7 bases, leaving 16 bases between them. Germline CDR1 MNHEY, CDR2 SVGAGI.

This chain uses TRBV5-6 with TRBJ2-5, with TRBD1 matching over 7 bases. Trimming at V came to 4 bases and at J to 2 bases, leaving 5 bases not matched to a gene. Germline V gene sequence: CDR1 SGHDT, CDR2 YYEEEE. There are 14 residues in the CDR3. The CDR3 loop reads CASSVGTAQETQYF. CDR3 DNA sequence: TGTGCCAGCAGCGTTGGGACAGCACAAGAGACCCAGTACTTC.

The chain combines TRBV4-3 with TRBJ1-4; maybe TRBD1 (6 bases). The V and J ends lost 6 bases and 4 bases respectively, with 15 bases between them. This CDR3 has 15 amino acids. Germline V gene sequence: CDR1 LGHNA, CDR2 YSLEER. The CDR3 sequence is CASSRNRGLNEKLFF. For the CDR3, the DNA is TGCGCCAGCAGTCGAAATCGGGGGCTTAATGAAAAACTGTTTTTT.

The gene calls are TRBV7-6 and TRBJ2-3; D unresolved. CDR3 size: 18 residues. CDR1 SGHVS and CDR2 FNYEAQ come from the germline V gene. Deletions cut 1 base from V and 0 bases from J, with 17 bases between. Written as DNA, the CDR3 is TGTGCCAGCAGCTTAGGGCCCCGGACGGCTACTAGCACAGATACGCAGTATTTT. It translates to CASSLGPRTATSTDTQYF.

The gene calls are TRBV19 and TRBJ2-3, with D possibly being TRBD1 (5 bases). Germline V gives CDR1 LNHDA, CDR2 SQIVND (reference sequence). V lost 6 bases and J lost 2, with 9 bases in between. The CDR3 has 13 amino acids. The CDR3 sequence: CASSSTDTDTQYF. The CDR3 coding sequence is TGTGCCAGTAGCTCGACAGACACAGATACGCAGTATTTT.

CDR3: CASSYSENTEAFF. The DNA of the CDR3 is TGTGCCAGCAGTTACTCGGAGAACACTGAAGCTTTCTTT. The gene calls are TRBV6-5 and TRBJ1-1; D is unclear. This CDR3 contains 13 residues. Trimming shortened V by 0 bases and J by 1 base, and 3 bases separated the two germline ends. Germline V gives CDR1 MNHEY, CDR2 SVGAGI.